This T cell receptor (beta chain) was sequenced in a study of blood T cell repertoires in COVID-19 (dated by TCRdb to 2020 to 2022). Regarding the study in general: Samples from collaborators originated in the United States, Italy and Spain and spanned both the acute and convalescent phases of COVID-19. The material from the prospective study consisted of cDNA or gDNA derived from T cells, B-cell-depleted T cells, or PBMCs. Deeply sampled blood TCRbeta repertoires from subjects exposed to, actively infected with, or recovered from COVID-19 were included in the dataset. A freely available public database, intended as a resource for researchers studying the immune response to SARS-CoV-2, is where the repertoires were released. Samples were obtained from the ongoing ImmuneRACE study (first 160 participants) and from over 1,000 subjects provided by 6 global collaborators. The sample metadata nearly always contained a de-identified subject ID, COVID-19 status, age in years and sex. Where HLA class I and class II types were available, the types were taken from metadata supplied by the sample provider, not from assay-based typing.

TCRbeta CDR3 regions were amplified from genomic DNA using the immunoSEQ Assay, a bias-controlled multiplex PCR. Processing in the source paper ran as follows. The number of nucleated cells in each sample was estimated by amplification of reference gene primers within the assay. To quantify the absolute abundance of each unique TCRbeta CDR3 rearrangement, sequence reads were collapsed and filtered. Productive Simpson clonality was computed per sample as the square root of Simpson's diversity index over productive rearrangements. TCRdb provides this immuneACCESS table in a form limited to in-frame rearrangements. Some clones are lacking; in checked studies, under half of them reflect an unresolved V gene, and why the rest are absent is not known. Clonal size and the V and J genes are those of that table, whereas D and trimming came from the DNA. The sample records about 360,000 clones, 65% to 90% of which are singletons. Together, the top ten hold less than 9% of the sample.

Concerning this clone: Its antigen is currently not known. It has no much larger one-base neighbor in the sample; base qualities were not kept.

In Seattle, one collaborating source enrolled patients while the infection was active and tracked those patients longitudinally over the course of disease. The collaborating institutions used their own protocols to collect whole blood in K2EDTA tubes. For TCRbeta analysis, collaborators shipped samples as frozen whole blood, isolated PBMCs, or DNA extracted from either of those sample types. What the study reported, not specific to this receptor: The amount of clinical and demographic metadata varied by source and participant and was provided uncurated.

Sample: peripheral blood. The receptor comes from a woman aged 55 to 70 with COVID-19, enrolled during active disease.

CDR3 region: CASSPRDRGRLRQPQHF. The DNA sequence reads TGTGCCAGTAGTCCTCGGGACAGGGGAAGGTTGAGACAGCCCCAGCATTTT. The rearrangement joined TRBV19 to TRBJ1-5; TRBD1 lines up with 10 middle nucleotides. Unmatched junction bases come to 14, with V trimmed by 5 bases and J by 7 bases. Reading from cysteine to phenylalanine, the CDR3 counts 17 amino acids. Only CDR3 DNA is held: 51 bases, read in frame from base 1. From a lookup of the germline V gene (reference sequence), CDR1 and CDR2 are LNHDA and SQIVND.